This TCR beta chain was sequenced in a study of blood T cell repertoires in COVID-19. About the research overall: Specimens from acute and convalescent COVID-19 originated in the United States, Italy and Spain. T cells, B-cell-depleted T cells, or PBMCs provided the cDNA or gDNA that served as material.

In this sample, this clone turned up a few times. In germline, CDR1 is MNHEY, CDR2 SMNVEV (reference sequence). The germline V and J ends were trimmed by 3 bases and 0 bases, with 11 bases remaining between them. This CDR3 comprises 15 residues. Original analysis: Scientists estimated how many nucleated cells there were by amplifying reference gene primers. Clones were sequenced by immunoSEQ multiplex PCR, and TCRdb holds only the in-frame ones, with some missing. The V and J calls and the clone size are those of that table, but D and trimming were determined from the DNA. The sample lists approximately 150,000 clones, about 83% occurring once.

This clonotype was obtained from a woman between 45 and 60 years old with active or convalescent COVID-19. The rearrangement joins TRBV27 to TRBJ1-1; perhaps TRBD1 as D (6 bases). Sequencing was done on a sample of peripheral blood. CDR3 protein: CASSFLQGLNTEAFF. In DNA, the CDR3 is TGTGCCAGCAGTTTTTTACAGGGTTTGAACACTGAAGCTTTCTTT.